What follows are 2 T cell receptor beta chains derived from one specimen sequenced in a study of blood T cell repertoires in COVID-19. Sequenced by immunoSEQ multiplex PCR; TCRdb stores in-frame clones only, minus some. The sample has about 280,000 clones; approximately 83% are singletons. Input material: peripheral blood. The receptors originated from a human donor in a cohort sampled during active COVID-19.

The chain recombines TRBV7-8 with TRBJ2-7, with 7 positions matching TRBD2. Germline trimming cut 2 bases from V and 4 bases from J; bases unmatched to any gene: 8. From germline, CDR1 is SGHVS and CDR2 FQNEAQ. The CDR3 totals 15 residues. This CDR3 is CASSLWAGVSYEQYF. The CDR3 DNA is TGTGCCAGCAGCTTATGGGCGGGAGTAAGTTACGAGCAGTACTTC.

The V call is TRBV27, the J call TRBJ1-6; no definite D call. Germline V gene sequence: CDR1 MNHEY, CDR2 SMNVEV (reference sequence). The CDR3 totals 16 residues. Trimming removed 7 bases from V and 0 bases from J, with 13 bases in between. The CDR3 sequence: CASMEASSSYNSPLHF. CDR3 DNA: TGTGCCAGCATGGAAGCTTCTAGCTCCTATAATTCACCCCTCCACTTT.